This T cell receptor beta chain emerged from a study of read filtering for tumor transcriptome and immune sequencing. The CDR3 length is 15 residues. CDR1 and CDR2 from the germline V gene are MDHEN and SYDVKM. V lost 7 bases, J lost 0 bases, and 16 bases lay in between. The library was built from about 0.4 ug RNA with molecular barcoded adaptors for alpha/delta and beta/gamma chains. Using its own MiXCR run on the reads, TCRdb lists one record per CDR3 protein. Among some 43,000 distinct CDR3 sequences listed, 13% were seen once. This clonotype was seen at least ten times. The clonotype comes from a donor aged 40 or older with multiple myeloma. The sequenced sample consisted of a population of CD138-negative cells sorted from bone marrow. The chain recombines TRBV28 with TRBJ2-7, with D possibly being TRBD2 (6 bases). CDR3 bases: TGTGCCAGCAACCCGGGGGAGGCCAGCTCCTACGAGCAGTACTTC. This translates into CASNPGEASSYEQYF.